The following is a T cell receptor (beta chain) sequence with its context. The data are from a study of blood T cells in healthy people across ages. With a J-beta primer mix and a sample-barcoded 5' primer, a second PCR ran about 7 to 11 cycles. TCRdb recomputed calls from the 5' RACE reads with MiXCR, one row per CDR3 protein. Of about 1.4 million distinct CDR3 sequences in the sample, approximately 59% were seen once. The receptor's source is a man younger than 35 in good health. The source material was blood.

CDR3 amino acids: CASSPGTSGAKQFF. The CDR3 coding sequence is TGTGCCAGCAGCCCCGGGACTAGCGGGGCTAAGCAGTTCTTC. The chain carries TRBV6-5 and TRBJ2-1, with 13 bases lining up with TRBD2. Germline loops: CDR1 MNHEY, CDR2 SVGAGI. This CDR3 is 14 amino acids long. V trimming: 6 bases; J trimming: 11 bases; junction bases outside the gene matches: 7.